These 23 T cell receptor beta chains originate from one sample sequenced in a study of CXCR3-negative and CXCR3-positive naive CD8 T cells. UMI-tagged TRB cDNA libraries were built via 5' RACE. No DNA is given; TCRdb re-called the 5' RACE reads and lists each CDR3 protein once. This sample carries about 28,000 distinct CDR3 sequences, with around 9.6% going to the ten biggest clones. The sequencing sample was made of memory CD8+ T cells from blood. The receptor source for this set is a human donor in good health. Some clones in this sample may be carry-over from other donors' samples.

The V and J genes are TRBV24-1 and TRBJ1-4. The CDR3 is made up of 14 amino acids. Germline V lookup: CDR1 KGHDR, CDR2 SFDVKD. The chain's CDR3 is CATSEGTYNEKLFF.

The gene calls are TRBV29-1 and TRBJ2-1; TCRdb names TRBD1, which stays unverified in the absence of DNA. The CDR3 is 13 residues long. Germline CDR1 and CDR2: SQVTM and ANQGSEA. CDR3 sequence: CSVDSRGIYEQFF.

The chain is built from TRBV20-1 and TRBJ2-4; TCRdb selects TRBD1, and the lack of DNA leaves this call unchecked. The CDR3 runs 12 residues. CDR1 DFQATT and CDR2 SNEGSKA come from the germline V gene (reference sequence). The CDR3: CSARVTGAIQYF.

The chain carries TRBV25-1 and TRBJ2-1; the TRBD1 assignment by TCRdb is unverifiable without DNA. Germline V gene lookup returns CDR1 MGHDK and CDR2 SYGVNS. This CDR3 region has 16 residues. The CDR3 spells CASIGKQGQFYNEQFF.

The CDR3 sequence is CASSKRQGGAYEQYF. The chain carries TRBV6-8 and TRBJ2-7; TCRdb's assignment of TRBD1 cannot be checked, as there is no DNA. The CDR3 length is 15 residues. CDR1 and CDR2 (germline): MNHGY, SAAAGT.

The V gene is TRBV6-6, the J gene TRBJ2-7; the TCRdb D gene call, TRBD1, has no DNA to confirm it. Germline assignment: CDR1 MNHNY and CDR2 SVGAGI (reference sequence). This CDR3 region has 13 residues. CDR3 sequence reads: CASSYSWGVEQYF.

The chain recombines TRBV29-1 with TRBJ2-1; lacking DNA, the TRBD2 call made by TCRdb goes unchecked. This CDR3 spans 14 amino acids. Germline V gives CDR1 SQVTM, CDR2 ANQGSEA. CDR3 residues: CSVPWGVRHNEQFF.

The V gene is TRBV5-6, the J gene TRBJ2-3; TCRdb designates TRBD1, a call that cannot be tested without DNA. Germline-derived CDR1 and CDR2 are SGHDT and YYEEEE. The CDR3 contains 14 residues. The CDR3 spells CASSVPLRKDTQYF.

The J gene is TRBJ2-3, the V gene TRBV4-3; the TCRdb call, TRBD1, lacks DNA for checking. Germline CDR1 is LGHNA and CDR2 is YSLEER. The CDR3 totals 13 residues. The CDR3 region is CASGDSSTDTQYF.

This chain uses TRBV6-4 with TRBJ2-1; no DNA is available, so the TRBD1 call from TCRdb remains unchecked. The CDR3 runs 13 residues. Germline V gene lookup returns CDR1 MRHNA and CDR2 SNTAGT. CDR3 region: CASSDSDRDRQFF.

J is TRBJ2-5 and V is TRBV24-1; the D gene TCRdb calls, TRBD1, cannot be checked with no DNA. Per germline, CDR1 KGHDR and CDR2 SFDVKD. The CDR3 totals 13 residues. The CDR3 region is CATSVDSEETQYF.

The chain joins TRBV12-3 or TRBV12-4 to TRBJ2-7; TCRdb designates TRBD1, a call that cannot be tested without DNA. The CDR3 runs to 12 residues. This chain's CDR3 is CASSRDGYEQYF.

The chain couples TRBV25-1 to TRBJ2-7. Germline CDR1 and CDR2: MGHDK and SYGVNS. CDR3 length equals 12 residues. CDR3 region: CASSEWVNEQYF.

The V and J genes are TRBV7-6 and TRBJ2-1; TCRdb lists TRBD1, though no DNA is available to test this call. The CDR3 has 15 amino acids. Germline assignment: CDR1 SGHVS and CDR2 FNYEAQ. The CDR3 protein is CASSFFQGSSNEQFF.

This chain uses TRBV6-5 with TRBJ2-7; TCRdb's assignment of TRBD1 cannot be checked, as there is no DNA. There are 15 residues in the CDR3. The V gene's germline CDR1 is MNHEY and CDR2 SVGAGI. The CDR3 is CASSNTPRGLYEQYF.

The chain combines TRBV7-2 with TRBJ1-1. The CDR3 spans 12 residues. Germline V gene lookup returns CDR1 SGHTA and CDR2 FQGNSA. CDR3 sequence: CASSPAVAEAFF.

V and J are TRBV6-6 and TRBJ2-1; as DNA is missing, the TRBD2 call by TCRdb cannot be tested. The CDR3 length is 11 residues. Germline values: CDR1 MNHNY, CDR2 SVGAGI (reference sequence). CDR3 residues: CASSWRDEQFF.

The J gene is TRBJ2-7, the V gene TRBV10-2. Germline-derived CDR1 and CDR2 are WSHSY and SAAADI. This CDR3 is built from 12 residues. CDR3 in amino acids: CASSVAGTEQYF.

The chain is built from TRBV4-3 and TRBJ2-7; the TRBD1 assignment by TCRdb is unverifiable without DNA. Germline V CDR1 and CDR2: LGHNA, YSLEER. The length of the CDR3 is 16 residues. CDR3 protein: CASSQDRGDTGYEQYF.

The chain combines TRBV29-1 with TRBJ2-7; TCRdb outputs TRBD1, but without DNA this stays unchecked. CDR1 and CDR2 from the germline V gene are SQVTM and ANQGSEA. This CDR3 region has 12 residues. The CDR3 reads CSVVSISYEQYF.

The chain joins TRBV13 to TRBJ2-7. The CDR3 is 14 residues long. Germline CDR1 reads PRHDT; CDR2 reads FYEKMQ (reference sequence). CDR3 loop: CASSLFPEHYEQYF.

In terms of frequency, this clonotype is large. The CDR3 here is CASSLVGVFDEQYF. The chain combines TRBV7-9 with TRBJ2-7; TCRdb picks TRBD1, but there is no DNA to check that call. The CDR3 extends over 14 amino acids. CDR1 and CDR2 from the germline V gene are SEHNR and FQNEAQ (reference sequence).

Considering frequency, this clonotype is medium-sized (0.01 to 0.1%). The chain combines TRBV5-1 with TRBJ2-7; absent DNA, TCRdb's TRBD1 call cannot be checked. There are 17 residues in the CDR3. CDR1 and CDR2 (germline): SGHRS, YFSETQ. CDR3 protein: CASSPPSTGQGSYEQYF.